Listed below are T cell receptor beta chains from one sample, sequenced in a study of blood T cell repertoires in COVID-19. This table comes from immunoSEQ multiplex PCR, and its TCRdb copy is limited to in-frame clones, with some not included. The data contain roughly 67,000 clones, about 93% of them seen just once; the ten biggest clones take up about 3%. The source material was peripheral blood. The receptors here all came from a man between 65 and 85 years old with active COVID-19. CDR3s include the opening cysteine and the closing phenylalanine or tryptophan. Expanded clones get a size class; other rows say once, few or many, or leave the size out.

j_gene | abundance | v_gene | CDR3aa
TRBJ2-2 | - | TRBV7-9 | CASSSGPSPGAGELFF
TRBJ2-5 | - | TRBV5-6 | CASSLRSGGVETQYF
TRBJ1-5 | - | TRBV6-1 | CASSEPAGFSNQPQHF
TRBJ1-5 | - | TRBV2 | CASSLTVNFDQPQHF
TRBJ2-7 | - | TRBV29-1 | CSVARALGNEQYF
TRBJ2-3 | - | TRBV6-5 | CASSRDSGAGTQYF
TRBJ2-7 | - | TRBV5-1 | CASNLATGISYEQYF
TRBJ2-1 | - | TRBV9 | CASSVADWGGYNEQFF
TRBJ1-6 | few | TRBV6-6 | CASSYAEGNSPLHF
TRBJ1-2 | few | TRBV6-5 | CASSLGQGNYGYTF
TRBJ1-5 | - | TRBV19 | CASSIVSGNSNQPQHF
TRBJ2-5 | - | TRBV3-1/TRBV3-2 | CASSQGQGAGETQYF